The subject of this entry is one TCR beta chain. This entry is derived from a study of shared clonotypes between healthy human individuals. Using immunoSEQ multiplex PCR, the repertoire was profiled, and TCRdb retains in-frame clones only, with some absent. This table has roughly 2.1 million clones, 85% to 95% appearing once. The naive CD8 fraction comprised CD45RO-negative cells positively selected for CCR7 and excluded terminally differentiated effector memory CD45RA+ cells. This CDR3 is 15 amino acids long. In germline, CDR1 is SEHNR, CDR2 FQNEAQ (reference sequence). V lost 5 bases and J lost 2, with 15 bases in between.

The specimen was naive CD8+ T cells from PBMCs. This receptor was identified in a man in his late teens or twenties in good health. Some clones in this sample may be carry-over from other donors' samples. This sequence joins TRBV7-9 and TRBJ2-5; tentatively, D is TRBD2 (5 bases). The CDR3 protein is CASSPTAPGQETQYF. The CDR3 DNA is TGTGCCAGCAGCCCCACGGCACCGGGGCAAGAGACCCAGTACTTC.